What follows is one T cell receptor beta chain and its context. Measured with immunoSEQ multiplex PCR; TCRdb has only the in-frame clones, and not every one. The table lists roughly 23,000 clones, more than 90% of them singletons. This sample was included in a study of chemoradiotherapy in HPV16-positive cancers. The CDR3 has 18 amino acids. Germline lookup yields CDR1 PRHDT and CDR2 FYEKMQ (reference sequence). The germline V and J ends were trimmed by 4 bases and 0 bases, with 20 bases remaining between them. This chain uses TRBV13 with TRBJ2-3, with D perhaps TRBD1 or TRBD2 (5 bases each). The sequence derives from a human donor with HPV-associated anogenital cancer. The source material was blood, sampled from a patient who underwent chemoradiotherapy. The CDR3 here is CASSSSSGSGGSTDTQYF. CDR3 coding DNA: TGTGCCAGCAGCTCCTCTAGTGGGAGTGGGGGTAGCACAGATACGCAGTATTTT. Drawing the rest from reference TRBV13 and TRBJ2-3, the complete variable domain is AAGVIQSPRHLIKEKRETATLKCYPIPRHDTVYWYQQGPGQDPQFLISFYEKMQSDKGSIPDRFSAQQFSDYHSELNMSSLELGDSALYFCASSSSSGSGGSTDTQYFGPGTRLTVL.